This T cell receptor beta chain was captured by sequencing in a study of early T cells in non-severe SARS-CoV-2 infection. Study background: Chains from this unsorted whole-blood bulk RNA could not be paired.

Ten or more counts support this clonotype. Its target is not known. V was trimmed by 7 bases and J by 3 bases, leaving 18 bases between them. Germline V gene sequence: CDR1 SGHTA, CDR2 FQGNSA. This CDR3 spans 15 amino acids. cDNA molecules, individually, were tagged with unique molecular identifiers. MiXCR, applied by TCRdb to the 5' RACE reads, yields one record per CDR3 protein. Among some 61,000 distinct CDR3 sequences listed, under 11% were seen once. Overall study results and limits: Database matching using VDJdb favored anti-spike CD8 responses, with private and CD4 specificities left missing.

The TCR originated in an adult who was a healthcare worker with PCR-confirmed SARS-CoV-2 infection or an uninfected control (not recorded which). The V call is TRBV7-2, the J call TRBJ1-1; the D is unclear. Sequencing used whole blood. The CDR3 loop is CASTLGAGWDTEAFF. The DNA for the CDR3 is TGTGCCAGCACCCTTGGAGCTGGCTGGGACACTGAAGCTTTCTTT.